These T cell receptor beta chains were read from a single sample in a study of T-cell reconstitution after alpha-beta-depleted transplantation in children. Each CDR3 protein is one row after TCRdb ran MiXCR on the PCR reads. The sample shows 500,000 to 600,000 distinct CDR3 sequences, 18% of them seen only once. The material was PBMCs from the stem cell graft donor, obtained from the stem cell graft. The receptors originated from a human donor who donated a stem cell graft to a child with acute lymphoblastic leukemia. The conserved cysteine and the conserved F or W are not part of the CDR3 here.

v_gene,j_gene,CDR3aa
TRBV14,TRBJ2-1,ASSQDAKGVFDEQF
TRBV29-1,TRBJ2-1,SVDRGTVSYNEQF
TRBV20-1,TRBJ2-3,SARDLAGVWVTDTQY
TRBV4-1,TRBJ1-2,ASSRLGGALGGYT
TRBV7-2,TRBJ2-1,ASSLRLAGGNEQF
TRBV10-3,TRBJ2-1,AISNPGTSGINPYNEQF
TRBV18,TRBJ2-5,ASSPLVVSSGQNWETQY
TRBV5-1,TRBJ2-2,ASSWLAGHTGELF
TRBV10-3,TRBJ2-2,AISENTGELF
TRBV5-1,TRBJ2-2,ASSLVRVSAGELF
TRBV7-9,TRBJ2-1,ASSPLVGTGYNEQF
TRBV29-1,TRBJ2-2,SVEEGAAGGTGELF
TRBV20-1,TRBJ2-4,SAWRRQGSVSKNIQY
TRBV6-5,TRBJ1-1,ASSYSLDTEAF
TRBV27,TRBJ2-1,ASSRGLAGILYEQF
TRBV15,TRBJ2-1,ATSRDPSANNEQF
TRBV5-1,TRBJ2-4,ASSGGLAGYTNIQY
TRBV12-3/TRBV12-4,TRBJ2-7,ASSQTRAYEQY
TRBV2,TRBJ1-1,ASSLSFAEAF
TRBV20-1,TRBJ1-4,SARPRQKGEKLF
TRBV20-1,TRBJ2-1,SADLAGSYNEQF
TRBV5-1,TRBJ2-7,ASSRSRGVYEQY
TRBV7-9,TRBJ2-5,ATQGPIRETQY
TRBV12-3/TRBV12-4,TRBJ2-7,ASSHLAGEQY
TRBV6-1,TRBJ2-7,ASRAPRQGTGRDEQY
TRBV5-1,TRBJ2-3,ASSLWTPGTDTQY
TRBV5-1,TRBJ2-7,ASSLPGDRSRQY
TRBV11-2,TRBJ1-3,ASSFFPPGRGNTIY
TRBV20-1,TRBJ2-7,SARTAAPRLPFYEQY
TRBV5-1,TRBJ1-4,ASSKTLGVNEKLF
TRBV9,TRBJ2-2,ASSVNSQVTGTSKNGELF
TRBV20-1,TRBJ2-7,SARDRAGATYEQY
TRBV7-9,TRBJ2-3,ASSPRAGGQDTQY
TRBV20-1,TRBJ2-5,SARGNTIQETQY
TRBV20-1,TRBJ1-1,SARERGRGHENTEAF
TRBV18,TRBJ2-3,ASSLWLRLAAEDTQY
TRBV5-1,TRBJ1-1,ATQQGLGTEAF
TRBV12-3/TRBV12-4,TRBJ2-3,ASSSSTESTDTQY
TRBV3-1,TRBJ2-1,ASSQARLGSYNEQF
TRBV5-1,TRBJ2-7,ASSLTSGVYEQY
TRBV11-2,TRBJ2-1,ASSSETSYWATYNEQF